These T cell receptor beta chains were read from a single sample in a study of cytomegalovirus exposure and HLA in healthy donors. Some clones are missing from TCRdb's copy, which holds only in-frame ones; the method was immunoSEQ multiplex PCR. The data show about 190,000 clones, 75% to 85% seen once. Input material: PBMCs. Source of these receptors: a woman in her twenties or thirties in good health and CMV-seronegative. CDR3s include the opening cysteine and the closing phenylalanine or tryptophan. A D gene is named only where the DNA matches it firmly. Size values are once, few and many counts, or a class for expanded clones, and some rows have none.

clone size,J gene,V gene,D gene,CDR3 protein,CDR3 DNA
once,TRBJ2-2,TRBV11-2,TRBD1,CASSSRTGAGELFF,TGTGCCAGCAGTAGCCGGACAGGTGCCGGGGAGCTGTTTTTT
once,TRBJ2-7,TRBV6-1,TRBD2,CASLAGVYEQYF,TGTGCCAGCCTCGCGGGAGTATACGAGCAGTACTTC
.,TRBJ1-3,TRBV18,TRBD1,CASSRGTGGSGNTIYF,TGTGCCAGCTCACGCGGGACAGGGGGATCCGGAAACACCATATATTTT
few,TRBJ1-6,TRBV5-6,TRBD1,CASSKKITGAPLHF,TGTGCCAGCAGCAAGAAAATAACAGGGGCACCCCTCCACTTT
.,TRBJ2-7,TRBV9,.,CASSGGHSSYEQYF,TGTGCCAGCAGCGGCGGACATAGCTCCTACGAGCAGTACTTC
.,TRBJ2-1,TRBV6-5,TRBD2,CASSRTSGAYNEQFF,TGTGCCAGCAGTCGGACTAGCGGGGCATACAATGAGCAGTTCTTC
.,TRBJ1-4,TRBV28,.,CASTQSPGRGLFF,TGTGCCAGCACCCAGTCACCAGGGAGGGGACTGTTTTTT
.,TRBJ1-6,TRBV30,.,CARQTGSNSPLHF,TGTGCCAGACAAACAGGTTCCAATTCACCCCTCCACTTT
.,TRBJ2-1,TRBV27,.,CASSLTGISSYNEQFF,TGTGCCAGCAGTTTAACAGGGATCAGCTCCTACAATGAGCAGTTCTTC
.,TRBJ2-7,TRBV19,TRBD2,CASAPGTSEEQYF,TGTGCCAGTGCGCCTGGCACTAGCGAGGAGCAGTACTTC
.,TRBJ2-3,TRBV7-9,TRBD1,CASSRGMTGGQDTQYF,TGTGCCAGCAGCCGTGGGATGACAGGGGGGCAAGATACGCAGTATTTT
.,TRBJ2-2,TRBV28,.,CASMRLSTGELFF,TGTGCCAGCATGCGACTGAGCACCGGGGAGCTGTTTTTT
once,TRBJ1-1,TRBV5-5,.,CASIGGMRNTEAFF,TGTGCCAGCATTGGGGGGATGAGGAACACTGAAGCTTTCTTT
.,TRBJ1-5,TRBV19,.,CASSTWTEGNQPQHF,TGTGCCAGTAGTACCTGGACAGAGGGGAATCAGCCCCAGCATTTT
.,TRBJ2-5,TRBV28,.,CASSFPSLETQYF,TGTGCCAGCAGTTTCCCTAGCCTAGAGACCCAGTACTTC
few,TRBJ2-5,TRBV30,.,CAWSVGGLGETQYF,TGTGCCTGGAGTGTGGGGGGGCTGGGGGAGACCCAGTACTTC
.,TRBJ2-3,TRBV2,.,CASSGTARPTDTQYF,TGTGCCAGCAGTGGGACTGCAAGACCCACAGATACGCAGTATTTT
.,TRBJ2-5,TRBV2,TRBD2,CASSDPSGGASGETQYF,TGTGCCAGCAGTGATCCTAGCGGGGGGGCATCGGGAGAGACCCAGTACTTC
.,TRBJ2-3,TRBV9,TRBD2,CASSVAGGAAADTQYF,TGTGCCAGCAGCGTAGCCGGGGGGGCCGCGGCAGATACGCAGTATTTT
once,TRBJ2-1,TRBV6-5,TRBD1,CASSLGTGSHNEQFF,TGTGCCAGCAGTTTAGGGACAGGGAGCCACAATGAGCAGTTCTTC
.,TRBJ1-1,TRBV19,.,CASLLGQGIGEAFF,TGTGCCAGTCTTTTGGGGCAGGGGATAGGGGAAGCTTTCTTT
.,TRBJ1-1,TRBV5-1,.,CASSGGTEAFF,TGCGCCAGCAGTGGAGGAACTGAAGCTTTCTTT
.,TRBJ2-1,TRBV5-1,TRBD2,CASSLVREGLDEQFF,TGCGCCAGCAGCTTGGTTCGGGAGGGCCTAGATGAGCAGTTCTTC
.,TRBJ1-2,TRBV5-8,.,CASSSTIRRPSNYGYTF,TGTGCCAGCAGCTCCACCATACGCAGGCCCTCTAACTATGGCTACACCTTC
.,TRBJ2-3,TRBV6-6,.,CASSDPARDTQYF,TGTGCCAGCAGTGACCCCGCTAGGGATACGCAGTATTTT
.,TRBJ2-2,TRBV18,TRBD1,CASSPGTGNTGELFF,TGTGCCAGCTCCCCCGGGACAGGGAACACCGGGGAGCTGTTTTTT
.,TRBJ2-7,TRBV5-6,.,CASSFGQGGSYEQYF,TGTGCCAGCAGCTTTGGACAGGGAGGGTCCTACGAGCAGTACTTC
.,TRBJ2-7,TRBV5-1,.,CASSLQVPYEQYF,TGCGCCAGCAGCTTGCAGGTTCCCTACGAGCAGTACTTC
.,TRBJ2-5,TRBV4-2,TRBD1,CASSQQGDRGETQYF,TGTGCCAGCAGCCAACAAGGCGACAGGGGAGAGACCCAGTACTTC
.,TRBJ2-1,TRBV28,TRBD2,CASSPPLAGIPYNEQFF,TGTGCCAGCAGCCCCCCCTTAGCGGGAATCCCTTACAATGAGCAGTTCTTC
.,TRBJ2-2,TRBV30,TRBD2,CAWSAGRTSGRTGELFF,TGTGCCTGGAGTGCGGGGCGGACTAGCGGGAGAACCGGGGAGCTGTTTTTT
.,TRBJ1-2,TRBV7-8,.,CASSQTRVDYGYTF,TGTGCCAGCAGCCAGACCCGGGTGGACTATGGCTACACCTTC
.,TRBJ2-7,TRBV20-1,.,CSARGGYEQYF,TGCAGTGCTAGAGGAGGTTACGAGCAGTACTTC
.,TRBJ1-1,TRBV7-3,.,CASSLSSGTEAFF,TGTGCCAGCAGCTTAAGTAGCGGCACTGAAGCTTTCTTT
.,TRBJ1-5,TRBV6-6,.,CASSYSGLSNQPQHF,TGTGCCAGCAGTTACTCGGGACTTAGCAATCAGCCCCAGCATTTT
.,TRBJ2-4,TRBV6-6,.,CASSPFLNRAKNIQYF,TGTGCCAGCAGCCCCTTTTTGAACAGGGCCAAAAACATTCAGTACTTC
.,TRBJ2-3,TRBV9,TRBD2,CASSLSGRANTDTQYF,TGTGCCAGCAGCCTTAGCGGGAGGGCCAACACAGATACGCAGTATTTT
.,TRBJ2-7,TRBV7-9,TRBD1,CASSSPPGQTYEQYF,TGTGCCAGCAGCTCACCTCCGGGACAGACCTACGAGCAGTACTTC
once,TRBJ1-2,TRBV7-2,TRBD1,CASSQGQGIYDYTF,TGTGCCAGCAGCCAGGGACAGGGAATATACGACTACACCTTC
.,TRBJ2-7,TRBV15,.,CATSKHRERIYEQYF,TGTGCCACCAGCAAACATAGGGAGAGAATCTACGAGCAGTACTTC
.,TRBJ1-5,TRBV20-1,TRBD1,CSAREGDRRHF,TGCAGTGCTAGAGAAGGGGACAGGCGTCATTTT
.,TRBJ1-6,TRBV6-5,TRBD1,CASSYSTGGSNSPLHF,TGTGCCAGCAGTTACTCGACAGGGGGCTCGAATTCACCCCTCCACTTT
.,TRBJ1-4,TRBV9,TRBD1,CASSPDRGSNEKLFF,TGTGCCAGCAGCCCTGACAGGGGGAGTAATGAAAAACTGTTTTTT
once,TRBJ2-6,TRBV11-2,TRBD2,CASSLDLGLAGPGANVLTF,TGTGCCAGCAGCTTAGATCTGGGACTAGCTGGCCCTGGGGCCAACGTCCTGACTTTC
.,TRBJ1-6,TRBV9,.,CASSAQGYNSPLHF,TGTGCCAGCAGCGCACAGGGATATAATTCACCCCTCCACTTT
.,TRBJ1-2,TRBV5-1,TRBD1,CASSSSLDRGIDGYTF,TGCGCCAGCAGTTCCTCACTTGACAGGGGGATTGATGGCTACACCTTC
.,TRBJ2-5,TRBV5-1,.,CASSWAVSGETQYF,TGCGCCAGCAGTTGGGCCGTATCTGGGGAGACCCAGTACTTC
few,TRBJ2-7,TRBV7-2,TRBD2,CASSVQRGGINEQYF,TGTGCCAGCAGCGTCCAGCGGGGGGGCATCAACGAGCAGTACTTC
.,TRBJ1-2,TRBV9,.,CASSKQTDRNYGYTF,TGTGCCAGCAGCAAACAGACAGATAGGAACTATGGCTACACCTTC
.,TRBJ2-7,TRBV10-3,.,CAISEIYRGYEQYF,TGTGCCATCAGTGAGATATATCGGGGCTACGAGCAGTACTTC
.,TRBJ2-7,TRBV28,TRBD1,CASSISGTGSYEQYF,TGTGCCAGCAGCATTTCCGGGACAGGGTCCTACGAGCAGTACTTC
.,TRBJ2-7,TRBV6-5,TRBD2,CASSPFGGASYEQYF,TGTGCCAGCAGTCCCTTCGGGGGGGCTTCCTACGAGCAGTACTTC
.,TRBJ1-2,TRBV5-4,TRBD1,CASSLAGGGGYTF,TGTGCCAGCAGCTTGGCAGGGGGCGGCGGCTACACCTTC
few,TRBJ2-7,TRBV5-6,TRBD1,CASSLPVGQGLYEQYF,TGTGCCAGCAGCCTACCCGTCGGACAGGGTCTGTACGAGCAGTACTTC
.,TRBJ2-5,TRBV7-9,.,CASSLNAGSQETQYF,TGTGCCAGCAGCTTAAATGCGGGTTCCCAAGAGACCCAGTACTTC